The TCR beta chain under discussion was sequenced for a study of shared clonotypes between healthy human individuals. Findings of the study overall: The naive CD4 repertoires of a few donors were compared, and approximately 5% of clonotypes were shared.

The CDR3 is 11 residues long. The ends were cut back, 8 bases at V and 6 bases at J, with 11 bases in the middle. The V gene's germline CDR1 is MNHNS and CDR2 SASEGT. A word on this clone: Its target is not known.

Several immunoSEQ plates held equal portions of the genomic DNA taken from each subset. TCRdb's table, derived via immunoSEQ multiplex PCR, lists solely in-frame clones and lacks some. The profile shows approximately 1.9 million clones, around 93% of them singletons. Naive CD8 isolation took CD45RO-negative cells positively selected for CCR7 and excluded terminally differentiated effector memory CD45RA+ cells. The specimen sequenced was naive CD8+ T cells from PBMCs. The TCR sequence derives from a man aged 18-30 years in good health. Some clones in this sample may be carry-over from other donors' samples. The chain couples TRBV6-1 to TRBJ2-7, with a weak D call TRBD1 (5 bases). The chain's CDR3 is CASWGPGEQYF. Here the CDR3 DNA reads TGTGCCAGCTGGGGCCCCGGCGAGCAGTACTTC.